A selection of T cell receptor beta chains follows, all from one sample in a study of OX40 agonist ivuxolimab in advanced cancers. The repertoire was sequenced with immunoSEQ multiplex PCR; TCRdb's copy has only in-frame clones and lacks some. The data show more than 100,000 clones, approximately 90% seen once. The sample consisted of CD4+ or CD8+ T cells sorted from blood, taken in a trial of the OX40 agonist ivuxolimab. Every receptor here comes from an adult with an advanced solid tumor such as melanoma, head and neck, liver or kidney cancer. The CDR3 runs from the conserved cysteine through the conserved F or W. The order of the fields is J gene, D gene, clone size, V gene, CDR3 DNA, CDR3 protein. The D gene is left open where the match is weak. The size of a clone is reported for some rows only, either as once, few or many, or as a class for expanded clones.

TRBJ1-3,TRBD1,-,TRBV30,TGTGCCTGGAGTCAGGGGGCAGAAGGAAACACCATATATTTT,CAWSQGAEGNTIYF
TRBJ2-2,TRBD1,once,TRBV7-2,TGTGCCAGCAGCCAGAGCGGACAGGGGTCCGGGGAGCTGTTTTTT,CASSQSGQGSGELFF
TRBJ2-3,-,-,TRBV30,TGTGCCTGGAATCGGCAGCTCGGTTCCACAGATACGCAGTATTTT,CAWNRQLGSTDTQYF
TRBJ1-2,-,-,TRBV2,TGTGCCAGCAGTGAGTTTTATGGCTACACCTTC,CASSEFYGYTF
TRBJ2-7,TRBD1,-,TRBV25-1,TGTGCCAGCAGTGATTTGGGACAGGTGTCTACGTCCTACGAGCAGTACTTC,CASSDLGQVSTSYEQYF
TRBJ2-5,-,-,TRBV30,TGTGCCTGGAGTGTCTCTCTCGTCGAGACCCAGTACTTC,CAWSVSLVETQYF
TRBJ2-2,-,-,TRBV2,TGTGCCAGCAGTGAAGGGCCGCCCCGAGGGGAGCTGTTTTTT,CASSEGPPRGELFF
TRBJ2-1,-,-,TRBV30,TGTGCCTGGAGTCGGCGGGAAACGGCCGGGGAGCAGTTCTTC,CAWSRRETAGEQFF
TRBJ1-5,-,-,TRBV28,TGTGCCAGCAGTCAATTCGGGAATCAGCCCCAGCATTTT,CASSQFGNQPQHF
TRBJ1-2,TRBD1,-,TRBV7-6,TGTGCCAGCAGCTTAGCATCGGGACAGGGGGTCGGTGGCTACACCTTC,CASSLASGQGVGGYTF
TRBJ1-3,-,-,TRBV6-1,TGTGCCAGTCGACTGTCCTCTGGAAACACCATATATTTT,CASRLSSGNTIYF
TRBJ1-2,-,-,TRBV27,TGTGCCAGCAGTTTTGGCGGAGAGGCCCACTATGGCTACACCTTC,CASSFGGEAHYGYTF
TRBJ1-2,-,once,TRBV7-2,TGTGCCAGCAGCATGTCCGGAAACTATGGCTACACCTTC,CASSMSGNYGYTF
TRBJ1-2,-,-,TRBV27,TGTGCCAGTAAACCGGGGACAATGGACTATGGCTACACCTTC,CASKPGTMDYGYTF
TRBJ2-7,-,-,TRBV7-8,TGTGCCAGCAGCTCCATAATACAGGGATCCGAGCAGTACTTC,CASSSIIQGSEQYF